One and the same sample provided the 30 T cell receptor beta chains below, sequenced in a study of memory CD8 T cells in hepatitis C reinfection. Generated by immunoSEQ multiplex PCR, the TCRdb table keeps only in-frame clones and is missing some. The sample includes about 45,000 clones, roughly 90% seen only once; the top ten take around 1.2%. Stated time point: peak reinfection, 3 to 8 weeks after reinfection detection. No in vitro expansion preceded TCR sequencing of the sorted cells. Sequenced: naive CD8+ T cells sorted from blood. These receptors were obtained from a man younger than 30 with hepatitis C virus infection.

The chain links TRBV19 to TRBJ1-4, with D tentatively TRBD1 (6 bases). The length of the CDR3 is 16 residues. V lost 7 bases, J lost 0 bases, and 15 bases lay in between. Germline CDR1 is LNHDA and CDR2 is SQIVND (reference sequence). CDR3: CASTTRDTATNEKLFF. CDR3 nucleotides: TGTGCCAGTACCACACGGGACACAGCAACTAATGAAAAACTGTTTTTT.

This clone was picked up one time. This rearrangement joins TRBV11-2 to TRBJ1-2, with TRBD1 matching over 10 bases. This CDR3 spans 13 amino acids. Trimming removed 5 bases from V and 6 bases from J; junction bases left unmatched: 3. CDR1 and CDR2 (germline): SGHAT, FQNNGV. The chain's CDR3 is CASSVGTGDGYTF. CDR3 DNA: TGTGCCAGCAGCGTCGGGACAGGGGATGGCTACACCTTC.

The chain links TRBV7-2 to TRBJ2-5; 11 bases agree with TRBD1. In germline, CDR1 is SGHTA, CDR2 FQGNSA. Germline trimming cut 1 base from V and 4 bases from J; bases unmatched to any gene: 2. The CDR3 covers 15 residues. The CDR3 nucleotides are TGTGCCAGCAGCTTAGGGACAGGGGGCCTAGAGACCCAGTACTTC. Its translation: CASSLGTGGLETQYF.

This clone turned up a few times. This sequence joins TRBV6-1 and TRBJ2-6, with D unresolved. V lost 1 base and J 4 bases, leaving 5 bases between the germline ends. This CDR3 has 14 residues. Per the germline V gene, CDR1 is MNHNS and CDR2 is SASEGT. The CDR3 DNA reads as TGTGCCAGCAGTGAAGATCTGGGGGCCAACGTCCTGACTTTC. It specifies CASSEDLGANVLTF.

This clone was detected only a few times. The V call is TRBV4-1, the J call TRBJ1-5, with D unclear. The CDR3 sequence is 14 residues long. The V end lost 0 bases, the J end lost 5 bases, and 8 bases lay between the germline ends. Germline loops: CDR1 MGHRA, CDR2 YSYEKL. The CDR3 here is CASSQEPADQPQHF. The CDR3 DNA reads as TGCGCCAGCAGCCAAGAGCCAGCGGATCAGCCCCAGCATTTT.

This clone appeared a few times. The J gene is TRBJ2-7, the V gene TRBV5-6; 9 positions match TRBD2. This CDR3 is built from 16 residues. The ends lost 0 bases at V and 2 bases at J; junction bases unmatched: 6. Germline values: CDR1 SGHDT, CDR2 YYEEEE. The CDR3 loop is CASSLASGGLTYEQYV. CDR3 bases: TGTGCCAGCAGCTTGGCCAGCGGGGGGCTCACCTACGAGCAGTACGTC.

The J gene is TRBJ2-5, the V gene TRBV18; D possibly corresponds to TRBD1 (6 bases). Trimming pared 1 base from V and 5 bases from J, leaving 17 bases between. CDR3 length: 16 residues. Germline assignment: CDR1 KGHSH and CDR2 LQKENI. The CDR3: CASSPRRTGNGETQYF. CDR3 sequence (DNA): TGTGCCAGCTCACCACGAAGAACAGGGAACGGGGAGACCCAGTACTTC.

This clone showed up just a few times. The V call is TRBV4-1, the J call TRBJ1-1; D not resolved. Per germline, CDR1 MGHRA and CDR2 YSYEKL. The CDR3 has 15 amino acids. V shed 1 base and J shed 4 bases, with 13 bases lying between them. The CDR3 reads CASSQVGSEGTEAFF. The CDR3 region has the DNA TGCGCCAGCAGCCAAGTGGGAAGTGAGGGCACTGAAGCTTTCTTT.

The gene calls are TRBV29-1 and TRBJ2-7; tentative D call: TRBD2 (7 bases). CDR3 length equals 12 residues. Germline CDR1 reads SQVTM; CDR2 reads ANQGSEA. V gave up 4 bases and J gave up 2 bases, with 9 bases separating them. CDR3 loop: CSVGGGAYEQYF. The CDR3 nucleotides are TGCAGCGTTGGAGGGGGGGCCTACGAGCAGTACTTC.

Notes on this clone: The sample carries other DNA sequences with the same CDR3. This chain connects TRBV10-2 to TRBJ2-7; possible D gene TRBD1, 5 bases. Trimming took off 8 bases at V and 3 bases at J, with 11 bases between the two ends. The CDR3 sequence is 12 residues long. Germline V gene sequence: CDR1 WSHSY, CDR2 SAAADI. This CDR3 is CASGAGIYEQYF. The CDR3 region has the DNA TGCGCCAGCGGCGCAGGGATCTACGAGCAGTACTTC.

This chain uses TRBV5-4 with TRBJ2-1, with TRBD2 matching over 9 bases. CDR3 length: 16 residues. Germline-derived CDR1 and CDR2 are SGHNT and YYREEE (reference sequence). J lost 6 bases, V lost 2 bases, and 9 bases had no gene match. CDR3 coding DNA: TGTGCCAGCAGCTTTTCGGGCGGGGGGGCGAGCAATGAGCAGTTCTTC. Translating it yields CASSFSGGGASNEQFF. Using reference TRBV5-4 and TRBJ2-1 for the parts outside the CDR3, the full variable domain is ETGVTQSPTHLIKTRGQQVTLRCSSQSGHNTVSWYQQALGQGPQFIFQYYREEENGRGNFPPRFSGLQFPNYSSELNVNALELDDSALYLCASSFSGGGASNEQFFGPGTRLTVL.

This chain links TRBV2 with TRBJ1-2; D remains ambiguous. The germline CDR1 and CDR2 sequences are SNHLY and FYNNEI. The V gene lost 3 bases and the J gene lost 4 bases, with 18 bases spanning the gap. CDR3 size: 16 residues. CDR3 sequence: CASSDILRATSYGYTF. The CDR3 DNA reads TGTGCCAGCAGTGATATCCTTCGCGCCACTTCCTATGGCTACACCTTC.

This chain joins TRBV5-4 and TRBJ2-7, with D possibly being TRBD1 (6 bases). Trimming took off 4 bases at V and 0 bases at J, with 8 bases between the two ends. The CDR3 runs 13 residues. The V gene's germline CDR1 is SGHNT and CDR2 YYREEE (reference sequence). CDR3 nucleotides: TGTGCCAGCAGCCGGGACACCTCCTACGAGCAGTACGTC. Translated: CASSRDTSYEQYV.

The rearrangement uses TRBV6-1 and TRBJ1-2; D is possibly TRBD1 (5 bases). The CDR3 consists of 14 residues. Germline V lookup: CDR1 MNHNS, CDR2 SASEGT. Trimming left V 5 bases short and J 5 bases short, with 15 bases between. CDR3 in amino acids: CASSTGGSLYGYTF. CDR3 nucleotides: TGTGCCAGCAGTACGGGGGGTTCTTTGTATGGCTACACCTTC.

The chain links TRBV30 to TRBJ2-3; TRBD1 might be the D (6 bases). V was clipped by 0 bases and J by 2 bases, with 12 bases between them. CDR3 length: 15 residues. Germline CDR1 is GTSNPN and CDR2 is SVGIG (reference sequence). The CDR3 region has the DNA TGTGCCTGGAGTGTAGGGGGAGACTTCACAGATACGCAGTATTTT. Residues: CAWSVGGDFTDTQYF.

V is TRBV7-9 and J is TRBJ2-7; the D gene is possibly TRBD1 (6 bases). Germline CDR1 SEHNR, CDR2 FQNEAQ (reference sequence). The CDR3 is 14 amino acids. The V and J ends lost 0 bases and 6 bases respectively, with 12 bases between them. The CDR3 DNA is TGTGCCAGCAGCTTAGCGGTGGGGGCGCTCGAGCAGTACTTC. Its translation: CASSLAVGALEQYF.

The CDR3 region has the DNA TGTGCCAGCAGTACAGGGGAAGTCGAGCAGTACGTC. The encoded protein is CASSTGEVEQYV. This chain connects TRBV5-6 to TRBJ2-7; 7 bases fit TRBD1. Trimming at V came to 5 bases and at J to 6 bases, leaving 5 bases not matched to a gene. CDR1 SGHDT and CDR2 YYEEEE come from the germline V gene. The CDR3 is 12 residues long.

In its sample, this clone was seen a few times. This rearrangement joins TRBV28 to TRBJ1-1, with TRBD1 as a possible D gene (5 bases). V shed 2 bases and J shed 5 bases, with 15 bases lying between them. Germline CDR1 reads MDHEN; CDR2 reads SYDVKM. This CDR3 has 15 amino acids. In DNA form, the CDR3 reads TGTGCCAGCAGTTTAGTCCCGGGGGGAGGGACTGAAGCTTTCTTT. Protein sequence: CASSLVPGGGTEAFF.

The chain joins TRBV7-9 to TRBJ1-5; 10 bases agree with TRBD1. Trimming at V came to 3 bases and at J to 6 bases, leaving 2 bases not matched to a gene. Germline values: CDR1 SEHNR, CDR2 FQNEAQ (reference sequence). The CDR3 runs to 14 residues. CDR3 bases: TGTGCCAGCAGCTTGGGACAGGGGACTCAGCCCCAGCATTTT. Its protein product is CASSLGQGTQPQHF.

The chain couples TRBV30 to TRBJ1-1; TRBD1 is a possible D gene (5 bases). The germline CDR1 and CDR2 sequences are GTSNPN and SVGIG (reference sequence). V was clipped by 1 base and J by 4 bases, with 13 bases between them. This CDR3 is built from 14 residues. The DNA for the CDR3 is TGTGCCTGGAGTGCAGGGTCGACATCCACTGAAGCTTTCTTT. Translated: CAWSAGSTSTEAFF.

The chain recombines TRBV9 with TRBJ1-2; 9 positions match TRBD1. This CDR3 has 13 residues. CDR1 is SGDLS and CDR2 is YYNGEE in the germline V gene. J was trimmed by 2 bases and V by 5 bases; bases with no gene match: 1. CDR3 bases: TGTGCCAGCAGGGACAGGGGAAACTATGGCTACACCTTC. Its translation is CASRDRGNYGYTF.

This clone was observed a single time. The chain has TRBV11-2 and TRBJ2-1, with a possible D match to TRBD1 (5 bases). With 5 bases removed from V and 6 bases from J, the gap between germline ends came to 11 bases. Germline V lookup: CDR1 SGHAT, CDR2 FQNNGV. The CDR3 is 13 residues long. CDR3 in amino acids: CASSPRESNEQFF. CDR3 sequence (DNA): TGTGCCAGCAGCCCCAGGGAAAGCAATGAGCAGTTCTTC.

V and J are TRBV6-5 and TRBJ2-2; D remains unclear. CDR3 length equals 13 residues. CDR1 is MNHEY, CDR2 SVGAGI, per germline. The V end was cut by 5 bases, the J end by 5 bases, with 9 bases between. This chain's CDR3 is CASSILGTGELFF. The CDR3 DNA sequence: TGTGCCAGCAGTATCCTCGGGACCGGGGAGCTGTTTTTT.

Notes on this clone: This specimen includes other DNA sequences encoding the same CDR3. This chain links TRBV29-1 with TRBJ2-1, with a possible D match to TRBD1 (5 bases). Germline V gene data show CDR1 as SQVTM and CDR2 as ANQGSEA. This CDR3 contains 12 residues. V was trimmed by 3 bases and J by 5 bases, leaving 8 bases between them. The CDR3 here is CSVEGQDNEQFF. CDR3 bases: TGCAGCGTTGAGGGGCAGGACAATGAGCAGTTCTTC.

The chain couples TRBV6-5 to TRBJ1-2; D gene uncertain. CDR3 length: 13 residues. Germline V gene lookup returns CDR1 MNHEY and CDR2 SVGAGI. Trimming removed 0 bases from V and 7 bases from J, with 9 bases in between. The CDR3 is CASSYSGQVGYTF. DNA for the CDR3: TGTGCCAGCAGTTACTCGGGTCAGGTTGGCTACACCTTC.

The rearrangement links TRBV29-1 to TRBJ1-2; D not certain. Germline values: CDR1 SQVTM, CDR2 ANQGSEA. Trimming cost V 4 bases and J 4 bases, with 13 bases left between them. The CDR3 is 13 amino acids. CDR3 sequence: CSVAAGIVYGYTF. DNA of the CDR3: TGCAGCGTTGCTGCCGGTATAGTCTATGGCTACACCTTC.

This chain links TRBV7-3 with TRBJ2-1; 14 bases map to TRBD2. The trim removed 5 bases at V and 8 bases at J, leaving 5 bases unmatched. Germline V gives CDR1 SGHTA, CDR2 FQGTGA. The CDR3 length is 15 residues. The chain's CDR3 is CASSPGLAGVYEQFF. Here the CDR3 DNA reads TGTGCCAGCAGCCCGGGACTAGCGGGAGTATATGAGCAGTTCTTC.

The chain carries TRBV15 and TRBJ2-7; D perhaps matches TRBD1 (6 bases). V lost 3 bases and J lost 8, with 17 bases in between. CDR3 length: 14 amino acids. CDR1 is LNHNV, CDR2 YYDKDF, per germline (reference sequence). The CDR3 DNA is TGTGCCACCAGCAGGCTAACCACAGGGTCACAGCAGTACTTC. It is translated as CATSRLTTGSQQYF.

This sequence joins TRBV5-4 and TRBJ2-7, with D maybe TRBD1 (6 bases). The CDR3 contains 12 residues. Germline CDR1 reads SGHNT; CDR2 reads YYREEE (reference sequence). The ends were cut back, 2 bases at V and 4 bases at J, with 7 bases in the middle. CDR3 nucleotide sequence: TGTGCCAGCAGCTTACAGGGTTACGAGCAGTACTTC. Translating it yields CASSLQGYEQYF.

The rearrangement links TRBV19 to TRBJ2-3, with TRBD2 matching over 9 bases. Trimming took 3 bases from V and 2 from J; bases not matched to a gene: 6. CDR1 is LNHDA, CDR2 SQIVND, per germline (reference sequence). The CDR3 length is 16 residues. Here the CDR3 DNA reads TGTGCCAGTAGTATGTCTAGCGGGATGGTCACAGATACGCAGTATTTT. It encodes CASSMSSGMVTDTQYF.